A selection of T cell receptor beta chains follows, all from one sample in a study of blood T cell repertoires in COVID-19. Data came from immunoSEQ multiplex PCR; TCRdb stores just in-frame clones and leaves some out. The profile shows tens of thousands of clones, approximately 91% of them singletons. The sequencing input was peripheral blood. The receptor source for this set is a man aged 50 to 59 with active COVID-19. Each CDR3 is given with its conserved first and last residue. D genes are given only for firm matches. A clone size is listed for some rows: how often the clone was seen (once, few, many), or a class if it is expanded.

TRBV4-3	NA	NA	TRBJ2-1	CASSQPRGFGYNEQFF	TGCGCCAGCAGCCAACCAAGGGGGTTCGGGTACAATGAGCAGTTCTTC
TRBV30	NA	TRBD1	TRBJ1-2	CAWGAGQGWYGYTF	TGTGCCTGGGGGGCGGGACAGGGATGGTATGGCTACACCTTC
TRBV19	NA	TRBD1	TRBJ1-5	CASRNALGTGFNQPQHF	TGTGCCAGTAGAAATGCCCTCGGGACAGGCTTCAATCAGCCCCAGCATTTT
TRBV4-2	NA	NA	TRBJ1-2	CASSQDLGGPLGYTF	TGTGCCAGCAGCCAAGATTTGGGGGGGCCCCTGGGCTACACCTTC
TRBV19	NA	TRBD2	TRBJ2-1	CASTGASGLYNEQFF	TGTGCCAGTACGGGTGCTAGCGGCCTCTACAATGAGCAGTTCTTC
TRBV30	once	NA	TRBJ1-1	CAWIQGNTEAFF	TGTGCCTGGATACAGGGGAACACTGAAGCTTTCTTT
TRBV7-2	NA	TRBD1	TRBJ2-7	CASSLLRGQVYEQYF	TGTGCCAGCAGCTTATTGAGGGGGCAGGTCTACGAGCAGTACTTC
TRBV4-3	NA	TRBD1	TRBJ2-7	CASSQDKTGQAQHF	TGCGCCAGCAGCCAAGACAAAACGGGACAGGCCCAACATTTC
TRBV6-2/TRBV6-3	NA	TRBD1	TRBJ2-3	CASSSRHSGQASTDTQYF	TGTGCCAGCAGTTCCCGGCATTCGGGACAGGCATCCACAGATACGCAGTATTTT
TRBV6-2/TRBV6-3	NA	TRBD1	TRBJ2-7	CASSDGQGATYEQYF	TGTGCCAGCAGTGATGGACAGGGGGCGACCTACGAGCAGTACTTC